These 20 T cell receptor beta chains share one sample of origin, sequenced in a study of T-cell reconstitution after alpha-beta-depleted transplantation in children (dated by TCRdb to the mid-2010s). The receptor library was made with PCR. TCRdb names Illumina HiSeq 2500 as the instrument used. To normalize quantification of the TCRbeta repertoire, the TCR libraries were built with molecular barcoding that relied on unique molecular identifiers. The public reads were reanalyzed by TCRdb: fastp trimming at Q25, MiXCR alignment, in-frame beta chains only. Each CDR3 protein gets just one entry, which takes the most common genes and DNA from the rows behind it. Within this sample are about 980,000 distinct CDR3 sequences, with roughly 29% of them counted one time only. Roughly 27% of the sample is taken by the ten largest. Interpreted using the paper, the treatment or condition label stands for: allogeneic hematopoietic cell transplantation with graft depleted of TCRalphabeta T cells and CD19 B cells.

The sequencing here drew on PBMCs, mostly from graft donor cells, taken 360 days after TCRalphabeta/CD19-depleted stem cell transplant. These receptors were obtained from a boy under two years old who had a stem cell transplant for SCID, so the T cells may come from the graft donor.

V gene TRBV4-1 combines with J gene TRBJ1-1, with D unresolved. Germline V CDR1 and CDR2: MGHRA, YSYEKL. Trimming took 1 base from V and 0 from J, leaving 9 bases between them. The CDR3 runs to 15 residues. The CDR3 DNA sequence: TGCGCCAGCAGCCAAGCCCCGGCGATGAACACTGAAGCTTTCTTT. The encoded protein is CASSQAPAMNTEAFF.

The chain's CDR3 is CASTTGKGGPYNEQFF. In DNA form, the CDR3 reads TGTGCCAGCACCACAGGGAAAGGGGGCCCATACAATGAGCAGTTCTTC. V and J are TRBV9 and TRBJ2-1, with TRBD1 matching over 7 bases. The CDR3 is 16 amino acids. J gave up 4 bases and V 6 bases, and 13 bases lay outside the gene matches. CDR1 and CDR2 from the germline V gene are SGDLS and YYNGEE. The full variable domain, its missing parts supplied by reference TRBV9 and TRBJ2-1, is DSGVTQTPKHLITATGQRVTLRCSPRSGDLSVYWYQQSLDQGLQFLIQYYNGEERAKGNILERFSAQQFPDLHSELNLSSLELGDSALYFCASTTGKGGPYNEQFFGPGTRLTVL.

The chain links TRBV7-3 to TRBJ1-1, with D maybe TRBD1 (6 bases). The CDR3 extends over 15 amino acids. Trimming cost V 0 bases and J 4 bases, with 12 bases left between them. The V gene's germline CDR1 is SGHTA and CDR2 FQGTGA. CDR3 protein: CASSLTSTGATEAFF. For the CDR3, the DNA is TGTGCCAGCAGCTTAACCTCGACAGGTGCCACTGAAGCTTTCTTT. The whole variable domain, remainder taken from reference TRBV7-3 and TRBJ1-1, is GAGVSQTPSNKVTEKGKYVELRCDPISGHTALYWYRQSLGQGPEFLIYFQGTGAADDSGLPNDRFFAVRPEGSVSTLKIQRTERGDSAVYLCASSLTSTGATEAFFGQGTRLTVV.

This chain links TRBV3-1 with TRBJ1-6, with D perhaps TRBD1 (6 bases). The CDR3 runs to 14 residues. V was trimmed by 3 bases and J by 11 bases, leaving 14 bases between them. CDR1 and CDR2 (germline): LGHDT, YNNKEL (reference sequence). The CDR3 loop is CASSQSRGGPPLHF. The CDR3 nucleotides are TGTGCCAGCAGCCAGTCAAGGGGGGGGCCACCCCTCCACTTT. Variable domain in full (rest from reference TRBV3-1 and TRBJ1-6): DTAVSQTPKYLVTQMGNDKSIKCEQNLGHDTMYWYKQDSKKFLKIMFSYNNKELIINETVPNRFSPKSPDKAHLNLHINSLELGDSAVYFCASSQSRGGPPLHFGNGTRLTVT.

The chain joins TRBV7-8 to TRBJ2-7; the match to TRBD1 covers 8 bases. CDR3 length equals 15 residues. Trimming cost V 3 bases and J 2 bases; bases outside gene matches: 6. Germline V gene data show CDR1 as SGHVS and CDR2 as FQNEAQ. The chain's CDR3 is CASSFVGTGPYEQYF. The DNA of the CDR3 is TGTGCCAGCAGCTTTGTCGGGACAGGCCCCTACGAGCAGTACTTC.

This clonotype was seen just once. The rearrangement links TRBV7-3 to TRBJ2-1; D possibly corresponds to TRBD1 (7 bases). The CDR3 totals 14 residues. The ends were cut back, 4 bases at V and 8 bases at J, with 15 bases in the middle. Germline CDR1 reads SGHTA; CDR2 reads FQGTGA. The CDR3 reads CASSYGQGEDEQFF. The CDR3 DNA reads TGTGCCAGCAGCTACGGTCAGGGGGAGGATGAGCAGTTCTTC.

This clonotype has only a few counts. The gene calls are TRBV6-5 and TRBJ2-5; 14 nucleotides agree with TRBD2. Trimming at V came to 1 base and at J to 0 bases, leaving 1 base not matched to a gene. Germline CDR1 MNHEY, CDR2 SVGAGI. The CDR3 loop spans 17 amino acids. The CDR3 DNA reads TGTGCCAGCAGTTACTGGGGACTAGCGGGGGACCAAGAGACCCAGTACTTC. As protein: CASSYWGLAGDQETQYF.

The V and J genes are TRBV27 and TRBJ2-1; D may be TRBD2 (6 bases). CDR3 size: 17 residues. The V gene lost 5 bases and the J gene lost 7 bases, with 24 bases spanning the gap. CDR1 and CDR2 (germline): MNHEY, SMNVEV (reference sequence). CDR3 region: CASSPPGTGWWGNEQFF. The CDR3 bases are TGTGCCAGCAGTCCCCCCGGGACTGGATGGTGGGGGAATGAGCAGTTCTTC.

This clonotype was seen repeatedly, ten times or more. This chain links TRBV6-5 with TRBJ1-6; D uncertain. Trimming took 5 bases from V and 0 from J, leaving 8 bases between them. CDR3 length: 15 amino acids. The germline gives CDR1 MNHEY, CDR2 SVGAGI. The CDR3 bases are TGTGCCAGCAGTCCCGGGAGCTCCTATAATTCACCCCTCCACTTT. This encodes CASSPGSSYNSPLHF.

The rearrangement links TRBV2 to TRBJ1-1; 7 nucleotides align to TRBD1. CDR1 is SNHLY, CDR2 FYNNEI, per germline. The CDR3 extends over 14 amino acids. V shed 4 bases, J shed 1 base, and the junction held 3 bases outside the gene matches. The DNA of the CDR3 is TGTGCCAGCAGTGGATACAGGGGGAACACTGAAGCTTTCTTT. This codes for CASSGYRGNTEAFF. The whole variable domain, remainder taken from reference TRBV2 and TRBJ1-1, is EPEVTQTPSHQVTQMGQEVILRCVPISNHLYFYWYRQILGQKVEFLVSFYNNEISEKSEIFDDQFSVERPDGSNFTLKIRSTKLEDSAMYFCASSGYRGNTEAFFGQGTRLTVV.

A few counts support this clonotype. The CDR3 is CSARMRLETQYF. The CDR3 region has the DNA TGCAGTGCTAGGATGAGGTTGGAGACCCAGTACTTC. The chain uses TRBV20-1 and TRBJ2-5; D is uncertain. Germline CDR1 and CDR2: DFQATT and SNEGSKA (reference sequence). V dropped 3 bases and J dropped 5 bases, with 10 bases sitting between them. This CDR3 is built from 12 residues.

V and J are TRBV19 and TRBJ1-2; D call uncertain. The V gene's germline CDR1 is LNHDA and CDR2 SQIVND (reference sequence). CDR3 length: 17 residues. The V end lost 0 bases, the J end lost 3 bases, and 17 bases lay between the germline ends. CDR3 sequence reads: CASSIEEAAAPYYGYTF. In DNA, the CDR3 is TGTGCCAGTAGTATAGAAGAGGCGGCAGCCCCCTACTATGGCTACACCTTC.

The chain recombines TRBV4-2 with TRBJ2-5; 8 bases agree with TRBD1. Unmatched junction bases numbered 11, after V lost 2 bases and J lost 0 bases. Germline CDR1 reads LGHNA; CDR2 reads YNFKEQ. The CDR3 is 18 amino acids. The CDR3: CASSQMQGAIPYQETQYF. For the CDR3, the DNA is TGTGCCAGCAGCCAAATGCAGGGGGCGATTCCGTACCAAGAGACCCAGTACTTC.

This clonotype was counted a few times. The V gene is TRBV7-2, the J gene TRBJ1-4, with a tentative D call TRBD1 (5 bases). This CDR3 region has 15 residues. V was pared by 5 bases and J by 5 bases, with 15 bases between. Germline loops: CDR1 SGHTA, CDR2 FQGNSA. Here the CDR3 DNA reads TGTGCCAGCAGCCCGTTGGGGGGTCGGAATGAAAAACTGTTTTTT. Residues: CASSPLGGRNEKLFF.

This clonotype has a handful of counts. V and J are TRBV20-1 and TRBJ1-1, with D possibly matching TRBD1 (5 bases). CDR1 is DFQATT, CDR2 SNEGSKA, per germline (reference sequence). With 4 bases removed from V and 1 base from J, the gap between germline ends came to 19 bases. The CDR3 extends over 16 amino acids. This CDR3 reads CSANQVGVRTNTEAFF. The CDR3 bases are TGCAGTGCTAATCAGGTGGGGGTAAGGACGAACACTGAAGCTTTCTTT.

This rearrangement joins TRBV3-1 to TRBJ2-3, with a possible D match to TRBD1 (5 bases). In germline, CDR1 is LGHDT, CDR2 YNNKEL (reference sequence). V was pared by 4 bases and J by 0 bases, with 14 bases between. The CDR3 consists of 16 residues. The chain's CDR3 is CASSPPRQRSTDTQYF. CDR3 coding DNA: TGTGCCAGCAGCCCCCCCAGACAGCGAAGCACAGATACGCAGTATTTT.

The chain uses TRBV3-1 and TRBJ2-5; D gene unclear. The V gene's germline CDR1 is LGHDT and CDR2 YNNKEL (reference sequence). The V and J ends lost 4 bases and 1 base respectively, with 10 bases between them. This CDR3 has 14 amino acids. The CDR3 loop is CASSRSRTQETQYF. The CDR3 DNA is TGTGCCAGCAGCCGGTCCCGGACCCAAGAGACCCAGTACTTC.

This clonotype has more than one count but fewer than ten. The rearrangement uses TRBV16 and TRBJ1-2; D possibly corresponds to TRBD1 (5 bases). V lost 1 base and J lost 5, with 14 bases in between. The CDR3 covers 15 residues. CDR1 KGHSY and CDR2 FQNENV come from the germline V gene. The CDR3 loop reads CASSQFRDSPYGYTF. CDR3 DNA: TGTGCCAGCAGCCAATTTCGGGACTCCCCTTATGGCTACACCTTC.

The sample holds many counts of this clonotype. The junction and the germline gene differ at one end; a read error may be behind it. This sequence joins TRBV5-1 and TRBJ2-7; 10 bases are shared with TRBD1. In germline, CDR1 is SGHRS, CDR2 YFSETQ. This CDR3 has 14 residues. In nucleotides, the CDR3 is TGTGCCAGCAGCTCGGGACAGGGGACCTACGAGCAGTACTTC. Translating it yields CASSSGQGTYEQYF. The full variable domain, its missing parts supplied by reference TRBV5-1 and TRBJ2-7, is KAGVTQTPRYLIKTRGQQVTLSCSPISGHRSVSWYQQTPGQGLQFLFEYFSETQRNKGNFPGRFSGRQFSNSRSEMNVSTLELGDSALYLCASSSGQGTYEQYFGPGTRLTVT.

This clonotype was seen only a few times. This chain connects TRBV10-3 to TRBJ2-1; D assignment may be TRBD1 or TRBD2 (5 bases each). Trimming took 6 bases from V and 3 from J, leaving 12 bases between them. The germline CDR1 and CDR2 sequences are ENHRY and SYGVKD. The CDR3 spans 14 residues. Written as DNA, the CDR3 is TGTGCCATCAGGGGGGAGTTAAGCTACAATGAGCAGTTCTTC. Translation gives CAIRGELSYNEQFF.